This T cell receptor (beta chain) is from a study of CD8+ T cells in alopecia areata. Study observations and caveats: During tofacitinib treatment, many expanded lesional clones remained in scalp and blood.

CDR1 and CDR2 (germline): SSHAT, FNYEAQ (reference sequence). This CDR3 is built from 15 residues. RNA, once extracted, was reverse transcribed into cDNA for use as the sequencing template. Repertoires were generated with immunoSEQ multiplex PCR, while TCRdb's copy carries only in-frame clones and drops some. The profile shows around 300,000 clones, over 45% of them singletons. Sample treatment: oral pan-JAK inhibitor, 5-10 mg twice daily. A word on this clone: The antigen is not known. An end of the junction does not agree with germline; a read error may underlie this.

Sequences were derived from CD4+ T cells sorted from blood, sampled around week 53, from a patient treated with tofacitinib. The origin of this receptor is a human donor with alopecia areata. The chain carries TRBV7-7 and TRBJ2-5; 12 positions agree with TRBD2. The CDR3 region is CASSWTSGDWETQYF. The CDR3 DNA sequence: TGTGCTAGCAGCTGGACTAGCGGGGATTGGGAGACCCAGTACTTC.